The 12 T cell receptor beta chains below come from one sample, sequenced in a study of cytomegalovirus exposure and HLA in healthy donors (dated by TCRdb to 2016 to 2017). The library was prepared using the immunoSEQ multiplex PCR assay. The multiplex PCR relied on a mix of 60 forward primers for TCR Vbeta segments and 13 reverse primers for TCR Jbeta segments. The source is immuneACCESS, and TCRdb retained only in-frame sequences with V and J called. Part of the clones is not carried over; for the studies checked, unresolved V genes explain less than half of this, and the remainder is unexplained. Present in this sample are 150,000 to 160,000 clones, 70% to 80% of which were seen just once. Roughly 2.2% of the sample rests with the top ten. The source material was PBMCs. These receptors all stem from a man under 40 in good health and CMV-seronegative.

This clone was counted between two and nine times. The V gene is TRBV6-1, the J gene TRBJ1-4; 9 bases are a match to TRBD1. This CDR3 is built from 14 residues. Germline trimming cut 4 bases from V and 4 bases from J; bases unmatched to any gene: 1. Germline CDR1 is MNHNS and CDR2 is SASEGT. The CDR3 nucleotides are TGTGCCAGCAGTGGGACAGGGGTTAATGAAAAACTGTTTTTT. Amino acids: CASSGTGVNEKLFF.

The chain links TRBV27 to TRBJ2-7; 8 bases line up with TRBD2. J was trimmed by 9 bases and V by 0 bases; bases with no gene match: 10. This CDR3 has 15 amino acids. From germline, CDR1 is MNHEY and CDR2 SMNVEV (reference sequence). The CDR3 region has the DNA TGTGCCAGCAGTTTATCCCGGACTAGCCGGTTTTCGCAGTACTTC. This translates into CASSLSRTSRFSQYF.

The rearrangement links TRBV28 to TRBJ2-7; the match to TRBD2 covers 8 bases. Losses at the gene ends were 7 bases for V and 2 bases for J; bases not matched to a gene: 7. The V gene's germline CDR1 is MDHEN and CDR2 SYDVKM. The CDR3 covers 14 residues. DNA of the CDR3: TGTGCCAGCATCCCAGCGGGGGCGGCCTACGAGCAGTACTTC. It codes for CASIPAGAAYEQYF.

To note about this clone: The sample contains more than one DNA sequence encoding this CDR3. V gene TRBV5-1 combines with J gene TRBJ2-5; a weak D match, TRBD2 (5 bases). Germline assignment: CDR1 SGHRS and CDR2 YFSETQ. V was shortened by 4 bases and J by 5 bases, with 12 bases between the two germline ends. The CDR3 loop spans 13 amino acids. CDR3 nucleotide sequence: TGCGCCAGCAGCCCGGGGTCCCAGGAGACCCAGTACTTC. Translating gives CASSPGSQETQYF. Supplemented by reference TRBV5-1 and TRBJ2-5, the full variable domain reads KAGVTQTPRYLIKTRGQQVTLSCSPISGHRSVSWYQQTPGQGLQFLFEYFSETQRNKGNFPGRFSGRQFSNSRSEMNVSTLELGDSALYLCASSPGSQETQYFGPGTRLLVL.

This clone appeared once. CDR3 loop: CASTKGGAGANVLTF. CDR3 DNA sequence: TGTGCCAGTACCAAGGGGGGGGCTGGGGCCAACGTCCTGACTTTC. The V gene is TRBV19, the J gene TRBJ2-6; a weak D match, TRBD2 (7 bases). Trimming took off 7 bases at V and 2 bases at J, with 12 bases between the two ends. CDR1 is LNHDA and CDR2 is SQIVND in the germline V gene (reference sequence). CDR3 length: 15 amino acids.

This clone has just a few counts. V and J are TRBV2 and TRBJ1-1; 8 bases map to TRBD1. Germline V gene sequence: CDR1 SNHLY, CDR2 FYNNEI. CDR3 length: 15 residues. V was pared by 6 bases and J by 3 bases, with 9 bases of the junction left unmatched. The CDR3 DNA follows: TGTGCCAGCAGCCCCAATACAGGGGGGCACACTGAAGCTTTCTTT. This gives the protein CASSPNTGGHTEAFF.

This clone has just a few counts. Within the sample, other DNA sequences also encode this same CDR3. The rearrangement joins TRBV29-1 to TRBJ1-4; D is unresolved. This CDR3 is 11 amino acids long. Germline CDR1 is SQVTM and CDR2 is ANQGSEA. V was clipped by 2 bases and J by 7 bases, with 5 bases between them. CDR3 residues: CSVERGEKLFF. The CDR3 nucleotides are TGCAGCGTTGAACGAGGTGAAAAACTGTTTTTT.

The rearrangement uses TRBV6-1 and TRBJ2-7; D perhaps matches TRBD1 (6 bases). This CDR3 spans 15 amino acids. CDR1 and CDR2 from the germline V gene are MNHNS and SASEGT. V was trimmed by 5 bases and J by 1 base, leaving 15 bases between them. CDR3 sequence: CASSPSRGLSYEQYF. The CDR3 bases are TGTGCCAGCAGTCCTAGCAGGGGTCTATCCTACGAGCAGTACTTC.

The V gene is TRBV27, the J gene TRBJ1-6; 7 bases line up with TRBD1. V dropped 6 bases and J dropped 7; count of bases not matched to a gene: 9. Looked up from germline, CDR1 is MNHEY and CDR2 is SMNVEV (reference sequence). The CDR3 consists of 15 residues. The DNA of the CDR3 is TGTGCCAGCAGACTCACCGGGACAGCCAATTCACCCCTCCACTTT. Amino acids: CASRLTGTANSPLHF.

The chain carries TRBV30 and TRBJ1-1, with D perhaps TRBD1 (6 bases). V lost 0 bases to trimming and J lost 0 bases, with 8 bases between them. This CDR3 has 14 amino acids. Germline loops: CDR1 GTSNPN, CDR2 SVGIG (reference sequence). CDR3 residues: CAWSVTGLNTEAFF. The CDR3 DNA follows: TGTGCCTGGAGTGTAACAGGGCTGAACACTGAAGCTTTCTTT.

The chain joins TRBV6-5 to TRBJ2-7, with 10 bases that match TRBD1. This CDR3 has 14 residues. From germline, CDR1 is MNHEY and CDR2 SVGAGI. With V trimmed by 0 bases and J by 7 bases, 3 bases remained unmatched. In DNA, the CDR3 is TGTGCCAGCAGTTACTCGGGACAGGGGAGGGAGCAGTACTTC. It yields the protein CASSYSGQGREQYF.

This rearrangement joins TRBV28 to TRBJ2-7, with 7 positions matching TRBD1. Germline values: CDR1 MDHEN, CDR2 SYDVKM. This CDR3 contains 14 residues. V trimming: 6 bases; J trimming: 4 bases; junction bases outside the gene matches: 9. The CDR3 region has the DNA TGTGCCAGCAGCTCCGACAGGGTAGGGTACGAGCAGTACTTC. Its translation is CASSSDRVGYEQYF.